This TCR beta chain was profiled in a study of CD8 T cells in ankylosing spondylitis. Overall study results and limits: Disease-linked clones had a CD8+ phenotype and relatively low frequency in peripheral blood.

The V gene lost 5 bases and the J gene lost 9 bases, with 26 bases spanning the gap. Looked up from germline, CDR1 is MDHEN and CDR2 is SYDVKM. The CDR3 contains 17 residues. This clonotype was counted many times. The antigen remains unidentified. As the method for making TCR beta libraries, quantitative 5'-RACE with molecular barcodes was used. TCRdb processed the 5' RACE reads anew with MiXCR; each CDR3 protein has one entry. The table shows approximately 69,000 distinct CDR3 sequences, with approximately 5.3% occurring only once. The chain joins TRBV28 to TRBJ2-1; D may be TRBD1 (6 bases). The sequence was collected from a male donor with ankylosing spondylitis or in good health (not recorded which). The sample was blood, either unsorted or a sorted T cell fraction (not recorded which). CDR3 in amino acids: CASSPSDSRLLDLEQFF. The DNA of the CDR3 is TGTGCCAGCAGTCCGTCGGACAGCCGCCTCCTTGACCTTGAGCAGTTCTTC.